Below are 10 T cell receptor beta chains sequenced from a single sample in a study of cytomegalovirus exposure and HLA in healthy donors. Primers for the PCR totalled 60 Vbeta and 13 Jbeta. Using immunoSEQ multiplex PCR, the repertoire was profiled, and TCRdb retains in-frame clones only, with some absent. The table shows about 61,000 clones, with around 87% occurring only once. Material: PBMCs. The receptors come from a man between 18 and 35 years old in good health and CMV-seronegative.

The CDR3 sequence is CSVPRVTEAFF. CDR3 DNA sequence: TGCAGCGTCCCGAGGGTTACTGAAGCTTTCTTT. This chain uses TRBV29-1 with TRBJ1-1; D is unresolved. Germline values: CDR1 SQVTM, CDR2 ANQGSEA. V lost 6 bases and J lost 5, with 10 bases in between. CDR3 length: 11 residues. Variable domain in full (rest from reference TRBV29-1 and TRBJ1-1): SAVISQKPSRDICQRGTSLTIQCQVDSQVTMMFWYRQQPGQSLTLIATANQGSEATYESGFVIDKFPISRPNLTFSTLTVSNMSPEDSSIYLCSVPRVTEAFFGQGTRLTVV.

Regarding this clone: The junction departs from germline at one end; a sequencing error may be responsible. The V and J genes are TRBV28 and TRBJ1-1; no clear D gene. Germline CDR1 MDHEN, CDR2 SYDVKM. This CDR3 comprises 13 residues. The CDR3 region has the DNA TGTGCCAGCTGTTTCAGGTTGAACACTGAAGCTTTCTTT. It specifies CASCFRLNTEAFF.

The rearrangement links TRBV28 to TRBJ2-3, with 11 bases identical to TRBD2. The germline CDR1 and CDR2 sequences are MDHEN and SYDVKM. V lost 3 bases and J lost 2; bases outside the gene matches: 1. This CDR3 spans 15 amino acids. The CDR3 loop reads CASSFSGGVTDTQYF. The DNA of the CDR3 is TGTGCCAGCAGTTTTAGCGGGGGGGTCACAGATACGCAGTATTTT.

This sequence joins TRBV7-9 and TRBJ1-1; 8 bases fit TRBD1. CDR3 length: 16 residues. V dropped 5 bases and J dropped 0; count of bases not matched to a gene: 8. Per the germline V gene, CDR1 is SEHNR and CDR2 is FQNEAQ (reference sequence). DNA of the CDR3: TGTGCCAGCAGCCCCGGGACAGGAAGCTTGAACACTGAAGCTTTCTTT. This translates into CASSPGTGSLNTEAFF.

The gene calls are TRBV6-5 and TRBJ2-1; 8 bases match TRBD2. Germline V gene lookup returns CDR1 MNHEY and CDR2 SVGAGI. V was pared by 2 bases and J by 9 bases, with 3 bases of the junction left unmatched. The CDR3 loop spans 13 amino acids. The CDR3 sequence is CASSYGAGGEQFF. The DNA of the CDR3 is TGTGCCAGCAGTTACGGTGCGGGGGGTGAGCAGTTCTTC.

V is TRBV19 and J is TRBJ1-4; tentatively, D is TRBD1 (5 bases). This CDR3 comprises 14 residues. Germline loops: CDR1 LNHDA, CDR2 SQIVND (reference sequence). The V end was cut by 2 bases, the J end by 8 bases, with 12 bases between. CDR3 coding DNA: TGTGCCAGTAGTATACAGGGTTCTAGGGAAAAACTGTTTTTT. Translated: CASSIQGSREKLFF.

The chain is built from TRBV2 and TRBJ2-5, with D possibly being TRBD2 (5 bases). The CDR3 is 13 amino acids. V was clipped by 8 bases and J by 4 bases, with 14 bases between them. In germline, CDR1 is SNHLY, CDR2 FYNNEI. The CDR3 DNA is TGTGCCAGCGGCGGAGGAACGGTAGAGACCCAGTACTTC. This sequence encodes CASGGGTVETQYF. Using reference TRBV2 and TRBJ2-5 for the parts outside the CDR3, the full variable domain is EPEVTQTPSHQVTQMGQEVILRCVPISNHLYFYWYRQILGQKVEFLVSFYNNEISEKSEIFDDQFSVERPDGSNFTLKIRSTKLEDSAMYFCASGGGTVETQYFGPGTRLLVL.

The count of this clone is one. This rearrangement joins TRBV29-1 to TRBJ1-2, with TRBD1 identical over 7 bases. CDR1 SQVTM and CDR2 ANQGSEA come from the germline V gene. J was trimmed by 0 bases and V by 4 bases; bases with no gene match: 2. This CDR3 comprises 13 residues. CDR3 bases: TGCAGCGTTGGGGACAGAACTAACTATGGCTACACCTTC. Translation gives CSVGDRTNYGYTF. Combining the CDR3 with reference TRBV29-1 and TRBJ1-2 gives the whole variable domain SAVISQKPSRDICQRGTSLTIQCQVDSQVTMMFWYRQQPGQSLTLIATANQGSEATYESGFVIDKFPISRPNLTFSTLTVSNMSPEDSSIYLCSVGDRTNYGYTFGSGTRLTVV.

The rearrangement joins TRBV28 to TRBJ2-5, with D tentatively TRBD2 (6 bases). From germline, CDR1 is MDHEN and CDR2 SYDVKM. V lost 9 bases to trimming and J lost 2 bases, with 19 bases between them. This CDR3 region has 15 residues. The CDR3: CASRVGLPFQETQYF. In nucleotides, the CDR3 is TGTGCCAGTCGGGTGGGACTTCCGTTTCAAGAGACCCAGTACTTC.

V is TRBV7-2 and J is TRBJ2-5; D is possibly TRBD1 (5 bases). CDR1 is SGHTA and CDR2 is FQGNSA in the germline V gene. V dropped 2 bases and J dropped 5 bases, with 12 bases sitting between them. This CDR3 comprises 14 residues. CDR3 protein: CASSLSGRVETQYF. CDR3 DNA sequence: TGTGCCAGCAGCTTATCGGGCAGGGTGGAGACCCAGTACTTC.